These 28 T cell receptor beta chains came from one sample sequenced in a study of PD-1 blockade in classical Hodgkin lymphoma. Profiled with immunoSEQ multiplex PCR; TCRdb holds only in-frame clones, not every one. The table has some 6,800 clones, roughly 84% seen once; the top ten hold approximately 50%. Each of the patients experienced relapse following autologous stem cell transplantation, and their brentuximab vedotin exposure differed. This material consisted of peripheral blood mononuclear cells (PBMCs), taken before the second cycle of nivolumab. The receptors were gathered from a human donor with classical Hodgkin lymphoma.

The chain links TRBV18 to TRBJ2-4; 11 positions agree with TRBD2. Germline assignment: CDR1 KGHSH and CDR2 LQKENI. V gave up 2 bases and J gave up 0 bases; unmatched junction bases: 3. This CDR3 spans 17 amino acids. The CDR3 is CASSPTSGGLAKNIQYF. As DNA, the CDR3 is TGTGCCAGCTCACCAACTAGCGGGGGTCTAGCCAAAAACATTCAGTACTTC.

This chain connects TRBV7-9 to TRBJ2-1; tentative D call: TRBD1 (6 bases). Germline-derived CDR1 and CDR2 are SEHNR and FQNEAQ (reference sequence). The CDR3 length is 16 residues. The germline V and J ends were trimmed by 0 bases and 0 bases, with 9 bases remaining between them. The DNA of the CDR3 is TGTGCCAGCAGCTTAGCACAGGGTCCCTCCTACAATGAGCAGTTCTTC. Amino acid sequence: CASSLAQGPSYNEQFF. Combining the CDR3 with reference TRBV7-9 and TRBJ2-1 gives the whole variable domain DTGVSQNPRHKITKRGQNVTFRCDPISEHNRLYWYRQTLGQGPEFLTYFQNEAQLEKSRLLSDRFSAERPKGSFSTLEIQRTEQGDSAMYLCASSLAQGPSYNEQFFGPGTRLTVL.

The chain joins TRBV6-1 to TRBJ2-5; D uncertain. Trimming shortened V by 4 bases and J by 2 bases, and 14 bases separated the two germline ends. The CDR3 is 15 residues long. Germline CDR1 MNHNS, CDR2 SASEGT. The chain's CDR3 is CASSVLAPPQETQYF. CDR3 nucleotide sequence: TGTGCCAGCAGTGTACTTGCCCCACCGCAAGAGACCCAGTACTTC.

The chain uses TRBV11-2 and TRBJ2-1; D not resolved. Germline V gives CDR1 SGHAT, CDR2 FQNNGV. Deletions cut 3 bases from V and 2 bases from J, with 14 bases between. There are 16 residues in the CDR3. CDR3 residues: CASSFRVKPTYNEQFF. CDR3 nucleotide sequence: TGTGCCAGCAGCTTTAGGGTAAAGCCCACCTACAATGAGCAGTTCTTC.

This rearrangement joins TRBV4-1 to TRBJ2-5; D call uncertain. This CDR3 is 12 amino acids long. Germline V gene sequence: CDR1 MGHRA, CDR2 YSYEKL. The ends were cut back, 3 bases at V and 5 bases at J, with 7 bases in the middle. The CDR3 bases are TGCGCCAGCAGCCACCCCGGCGAGACCCAGTACTTC. Protein sequence: CASSHPGETQYF.

The V gene is TRBV7-9, the J gene TRBJ2-4; D is ambiguous. The V and J ends lost 2 bases and 3 bases respectively, with 14 bases between them. The CDR3 runs 16 residues. Germline lookup yields CDR1 SEHNR and CDR2 FQNEAQ (reference sequence). The CDR3, as DNA: TGTGCCAGCAGCTTATCTTTCCCCCTTGGCAAAAACATTCAGTACTTC. It encodes CASSLSFPLGKNIQYF.

The chain recombines TRBV29-1 with TRBJ2-3; TRBD2 is a possible D gene (7 bases). Trimming pared 4 bases from V and 2 bases from J, leaving 13 bases between. Germline V gene lookup returns CDR1 SQVTM and CDR2 ANQGSEA. The CDR3 sequence is 14 residues long. CDR3 loop: CSVVSRGATDTQYF. The CDR3 nucleotides read TGCAGCGTTGTATCACGGGGGGCCACAGATACGCAGTATTTT.

This rearrangement joins TRBV5-1 to TRBJ1-6; 8 bases line up with TRBD1. V lost 0 bases to trimming and J lost 6 bases; unmatched junction nucleotides: 2. The CDR3 loop spans 15 amino acids. CDR1 and CDR2 from the germline V gene are SGHRS and YFSETQ. Here the CDR3 reads CASSLVQGVNSPLHF. The CDR3 nucleotides are TGCGCCAGCAGCTTGGTACAGGGGGTTAATTCACCCCTCCACTTT.

This sequence joins TRBV6-1 and TRBJ1-5; D remains unclear. CDR1 is MNHNS and CDR2 is SASEGT in the germline V gene. The CDR3 consists of 14 residues. Trimming cost V 1 base and J 2 bases, with 6 bases left between them. The CDR3 region is CASSEGVGNQPQHF. DNA of the CDR3: TGTGCCAGCAGTGAAGGGGTAGGCAATCAGCCCCAGCATTTT.

The V and J genes are TRBV7-4 and TRBJ2-3; D is ambiguous. The V gene's germline CDR1 is SGHVT and CDR2 SQSDAQ. Trimming removed 5 bases from V and 3 bases from J, with 12 bases in between. The length of the CDR3 is 14 residues. The CDR3 reads CASSERWATDTQYF. The CDR3, as DNA: TGTGCCAGCAGCGAACGGTGGGCGACAGATACGCAGTATTTT.

The chain recombines TRBV12-5 with TRBJ2-1, with D uncertain. The germline V gene has CDR1 LGHNT and CDR2 FRNRAP. The CDR3 has 11 amino acids. Trimming removed 2 bases at V and 9 bases at J, with 5 bases between. CDR3 amino acids: CASGLNSEQFF. In DNA, the CDR3 is TGTGCTAGTGGTTTGAACAGTGAGCAGTTCTTC.

The table lists this clone with a count of one. This chain's CDR3 is CASRFGAGELFF. DNA of the CDR3: TGTGCCAGCAGGTTCGGTGCTGGGGAGCTGTTTTTT. The chain recombines TRBV5-4 with TRBJ2-2; D remains ambiguous. Germline V gives CDR1 SGHNT, CDR2 YYREEE (reference sequence). The V gene lost 5 bases and the J gene lost 8 bases, with 10 bases spanning the gap. The length of the CDR3 is 12 residues.

The V call is TRBV6-1, the J call TRBJ1-3, with D unclear. The CDR3 consists of 13 residues. V was cut by 4 bases and J by 4 bases, with 8 bases left in between. Germline V gene data show CDR1 as MNHNS and CDR2 as SASEGT. CDR3 amino acids: CASSVLWGNTIYF. The CDR3 region has the DNA TGTGCCAGCAGTGTTTTGTGGGGAAACACCATATATTTT.

CDR3 nucleotides: TGTGTCAGAAGCTTAGGGCGGACCGACCGGTGGGAGCAGTACGTC. This sequence encodes CVRSLGRTDRWEQYV. The chain joins TRBV7-5 to TRBJ2-7; the DNA was not used to check the table's D call, TRBD2. TRBV7-5 is assigned pseudogene status. The CDR3 runs to 15 residues.

The rearrangement links TRBV30 to TRBJ2-3; 8 nucleotides align to TRBD1. Losses at the gene ends were 2 bases for V and 2 bases for J; bases not matched to a gene: 12. Per the germline V gene, CDR1 is GTSNPN and CDR2 is SVGIG (reference sequence). The CDR3 has 17 amino acids. CDR3 protein: CAWSSDRGDPITDTQYF. For the CDR3, the DNA is TGTGCCTGGAGTTCAGACAGGGGCGATCCTATCACAGATACGCAGTATTTT.

This clone was observed once. The V call is TRBV19, the J call TRBJ1-3; no firm D call. The CDR3 is 16 residues long. Between the trimmed V and J ends, which lost 3 bases and 4 bases, there was a span of 16 bases. Looked up from germline, CDR1 is LNHDA and CDR2 is SQIVND (reference sequence). In DNA form, the CDR3 reads TGTGCCAGTAGTATTCAGACGATTGGAGCCGGAAACACCATATATTTT. As protein: CASSIQTIGAGNTIYF.

The chain's CDR3 is CASSVVRGEGQPQHF. The CDR3 DNA is TGTGCCAGCAGTGTCGTTCGAGGGGAAGGCCAGCCCCAGCATTTT. This chain uses TRBV6-1 with TRBJ1-5; tentatively, D is TRBD1 (5 bases). CDR1 and CDR2 (germline): MNHNS, SASEGT. V was clipped by 4 bases and J by 7 bases, with 17 bases between them. CDR3 length equals 15 residues.

This clone was counted between two and nine times. The rearrangement links TRBV6-5 to TRBJ1-6; perhaps TRBD1 as D (5 bases). There are 13 residues in the CDR3. Germline CDR1 MNHEY, CDR2 SVGAGI. V lost 2 bases and J 10 bases, leaving 9 bases between the germline ends. As DNA, the CDR3 is TGTGCCAGCAGTTACATCAGGGACTCACCCCTCCACTTT. Translating it yields CASSYIRDSPLHF.

The genes are TRBV19 and TRBJ2-1, with 7 bases aligning to TRBD2. V shed 2 bases, J shed 8 bases, and the junction held 9 bases outside the gene matches. CDR1 and CDR2 from the germline V gene are LNHDA and SQIVND (reference sequence). CDR3 size: 15 residues. The CDR3 DNA sequence: TGTGCCAGTAGTATAAGAGGGAGGGCCAGTGATGAGCAGTTCTTC. Its protein product is CASSIRGRASDEQFF.

This chain connects TRBV2 to TRBJ2-3; no reliable D call. Trimming pared 6 bases from V and 4 bases from J, leaving 8 bases between. The CDR3 runs 12 residues. From germline, CDR1 is SNHLY and CDR2 FYNNEI. The CDR3 DNA reads TGTGCCAGCAGGGTCCGGGCAGATACGCAGTATTTT. It translates to CASRVRADTQYF.

This clone is a singleton in its sample. The V gene is TRBV7-2, the J gene TRBJ2-1; TRBD1 might be the D (5 bases). Germline loops: CDR1 SGHTA, CDR2 FQGNSA. V gave up 4 bases and J gave up 9 bases, with 16 bases separating them. The CDR3 runs 14 residues. The CDR3 coding sequence is TGTGCCAGCAGCTGGGGTGGGGCTAGGGGTGAGCAGTTCTTC. Translating gives CASSWGGARGEQFF.

The gene calls are TRBV6-4 and TRBJ2-1; D is ambiguous. The CDR3 sequence is 13 residues long. V was trimmed by 2 bases and J by 4 bases, leaving 6 bases between them. CDR1 is MRHNA, CDR2 SNTAGT, per germline. This chain's CDR3 is CASSDIPYNEQFF. For the CDR3, the DNA is TGTGCCAGCAGTGACATTCCTTACAATGAGCAGTTCTTC.

V and J are TRBV11-2 and TRBJ2-7; no firm D call. V lost 2 bases and J lost 2, with 7 bases in between. The length of the CDR3 is 13 residues. Germline values: CDR1 SGHAT, CDR2 FQNNGV. The CDR3 reads CASSLLIAYEQYV. The CDR3 region has the DNA TGTGCCAGCAGCTTACTCATCGCCTACGAGCAGTACGTC.

The chain carries TRBV18 and TRBJ2-5; 8 bases map to TRBD1. V shed 0 bases, J shed 5 bases, and the junction held 8 bases outside the gene matches. The length of the CDR3 is 16 residues. The germline gives CDR1 KGHSH, CDR2 LQKENI. The CDR3 sequence is CASSPPYQGAAETQYF. CDR3 nucleotide sequence: TGTGCCAGCTCACCACCGTATCAGGGGGCCGCGGAGACCCAGTACTTC. The variable domain in full, completed from reference TRBV18 and TRBJ2-5, reads NAGVMQNPRHLVRRRGQEARLRCSPMKGHSHVYWYRQLPEEGLKFMVYLQKENIIDESGMPKERFSAEFPKEGPSILRIQQVVRGDSAAYFCASSPPYQGAAETQYFGPGTRLLVL.

V is TRBV18 and J is TRBJ2-7, with a tentative D call TRBD1 (6 bases). Per the germline V gene, CDR1 is KGHSH and CDR2 is LQKENI. CDR3 size: 14 residues. Trimming cost V 6 bases and J 3 bases, with 15 bases left between them. The CDR3 sequence: CASSRGQQLYEQYV. DNA for the CDR3: TGTGCCAGCTCTCGCGGACAGCAGCTCTACGAGCAGTACGTC.

This clone came up once. The V gene is TRBV30, the J gene TRBJ1-2, with TRBD1 matching 7 bases. Trimming took 2 bases from V and 4 from J; bases not matched to a gene: 4. The CDR3 length is 13 residues. Germline assignment: CDR1 GTSNPN and CDR2 SVGIG (reference sequence). Written as DNA, the CDR3 is TGTGCCTGGAGTCTATGGGACAGCTATGGCTACACCTTC. Translation: CAWSLWDSYGYTF.

This chain uses TRBV5-1 with TRBJ2-5; tentative D call: TRBD1 (6 bases). CDR3 length equals 15 residues. The V and J ends lost 3 bases and 1 base respectively, with 13 bases between them. Germline-derived CDR1 and CDR2 are SGHRS and YFSETQ. The CDR3 nucleotides are TGCGCCAGCAGCTGGAACCGACAGGCCCAAGAGACCCAGTACTTC. The encoded protein is CASSWNRQAQETQYF.

CDR3 bases: TGTGCCAGCAGAGTGTGGTGGGGGCCAGATACGCAGTATTTT. Translating it yields CASRVWWGPDTQYF. The chain employs TRBV6-1 and TRBJ2-3; possibly TRBD1 for D (6 bases). This CDR3 has 14 residues. Germline CDR1 reads MNHNS; CDR2 reads SASEGT. The V and J ends lost 6 bases and 4 bases respectively, with 14 bases between them.